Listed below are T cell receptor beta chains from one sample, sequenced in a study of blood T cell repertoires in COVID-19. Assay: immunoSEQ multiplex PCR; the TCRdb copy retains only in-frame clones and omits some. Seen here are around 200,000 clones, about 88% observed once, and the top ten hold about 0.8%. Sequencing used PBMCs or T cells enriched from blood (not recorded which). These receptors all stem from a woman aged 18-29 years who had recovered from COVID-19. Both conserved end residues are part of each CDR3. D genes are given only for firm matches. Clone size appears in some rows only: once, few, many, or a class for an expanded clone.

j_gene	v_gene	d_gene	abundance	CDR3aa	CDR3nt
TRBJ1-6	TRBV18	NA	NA	CASSRVGGGSPLHF	TGTGCCAGCTCACGAGTAGGGGGAGGGTCACCCCTCCACTTT
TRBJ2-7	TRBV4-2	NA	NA	CASSQDWKQGAEQYF	TGTGCCAGCAGCCAAGACTGGAAACAAGGGGCTGAGCAGTACTTC
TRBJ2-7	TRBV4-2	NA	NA	CASSQETSPRVDEQYF	TGTGCCAGCAGCCAAGAAACGTCGCCCAGGGTGGACGAGCAGTACTTC
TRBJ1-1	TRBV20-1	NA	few	CSASHLGGRTEAFF	TGCAGTGCTAGTCACCTGGGGGGTCGGACTGAAGCTTTCTTT
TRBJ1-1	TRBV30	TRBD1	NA	CAWSPGYGQENTEAFF	TGTGCCTGGAGTCCGGGCTACGGACAGGAGAACACTGAAGCTTTCTTT
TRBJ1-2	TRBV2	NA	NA	CASRGLQVYGYTF	TGTGCCAGCAGGGGACTTCAAGTCTATGGCTACACCTTC
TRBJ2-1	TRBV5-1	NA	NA	CASSPSDGVGEQFF	TGCGCCAGCAGCCCGTCCGATGGAGTGGGTGAGCAGTTCTTC
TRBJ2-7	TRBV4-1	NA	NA	CASSQDSGKGSYEQYF	TGCGCCAGCAGCCAAGATTCGGGAAAAGGATCCTACGAGCAGTACTTC
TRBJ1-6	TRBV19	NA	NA	CASSIRPGLHNSPLHF	TGTGCCAGTAGTATACGACCGGGACTGCATAATTCACCCCTCCACTTT
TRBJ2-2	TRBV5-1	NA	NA	CASSLGSGTGELFF	TGCGCCAGCAGCTTGGGGTCGGGGACCGGGGAGCTGTTTTTT
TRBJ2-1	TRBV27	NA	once	CASSLRARVTDEQFF	TGTGCCAGCAGTTTAAGAGCGCGAGTGACCGATGAGCAGTTCTTC
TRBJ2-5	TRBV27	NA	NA	CASSVAGHQETQYF	TGTGCCAGCAGTGTGGCAGGCCATCAAGAGACCCAGTACTTC
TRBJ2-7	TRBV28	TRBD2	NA	CASSFAGRVKLYEQYF	TGTGCCAGCAGTTTCGCAGGGAGGGTTAAACTGTACGAGCAGTACTTC
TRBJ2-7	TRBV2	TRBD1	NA	CASSEPRDRVGYEQYF	TGTGCCAGCAGTGAACCCCGGGACAGGGTTGGCTACGAGCAGTACTTC
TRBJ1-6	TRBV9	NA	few	CASSVGSSSYNSPLHF	TGTGCCAGCAGCGTAGGGTCGAGCTCCTATAATTCACCCCTCCACTTT
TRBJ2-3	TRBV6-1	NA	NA	CASSDPTSNTDTQYF	TGTGCCAGCAGTGACCCCACTAGTAATACAGATACGCAGTATTTT
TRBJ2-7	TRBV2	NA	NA	CASSDYLEQYF	TGTGCCAGCAGTGACTACCTCGAGCAGTACTTC
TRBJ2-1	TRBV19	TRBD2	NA	CASSIERTSGRAKQFF	TGTGCCAGTAGTATCGAACGGACTAGCGGGAGAGCAAAGCAGTTCTTC
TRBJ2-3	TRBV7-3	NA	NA	CASSLDIIGGDTQYF	TGTGCCAGCAGCCTCGACATTATTGGAGGAGATACGCAGTATTTT
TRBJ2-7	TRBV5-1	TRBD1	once	CASSPTGGGEQYF	TGCGCCAGCAGCCCGACAGGGGGGGGCGAGCAGTACTTC
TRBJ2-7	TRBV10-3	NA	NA	CAISTPGQNSYEQYF	TGTGCCATCAGTACCCCGGGACAAAACTCCTACGAGCAGTACTTC
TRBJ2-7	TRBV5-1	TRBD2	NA	CASSLVGGSISYEQYF	TGCGCCAGCAGCTTGGTTGGCGGGAGTATATCCTACGAGCAGTACTTC
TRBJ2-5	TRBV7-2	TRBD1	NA	CASSLARTGGETQYF	TGTGCCAGCAGCTTAGCGCGGACAGGGGGGGAGACCCAGTACTTC
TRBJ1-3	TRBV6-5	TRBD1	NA	CASGTAAGNTIYF	TGTGCCAGTGGGACAGCGGCTGGAAACACCATATATTTT
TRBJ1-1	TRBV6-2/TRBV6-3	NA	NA	CASSYSGKGRQKAFF	TGTGCCAGCAGTTACTCAGGCAAGGGGCGCCAGAAAGCTTTCTTT
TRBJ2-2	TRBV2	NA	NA	CARRGGSVGTGELFF	TGTGCCCGCAGGGGGGGGAGTGTTGGGACCGGGGAGCTGTTTTTT
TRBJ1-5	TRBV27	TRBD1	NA	CASSLSGGGNQPQHF	TGTGCCAGCAGTTTGTCAGGGGGCGGCAATCAGCCCCAGCATTTT
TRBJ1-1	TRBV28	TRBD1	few	CASRSPGQYIEAFF	TGTGCCAGCAGGTCCCCGGGACAGTATATTGAAGCTTTCTTT
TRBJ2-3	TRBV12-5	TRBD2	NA	CASGLASGRTDTQYF	TGTGCTAGTGGTTTGGCAAGCGGGAGAACAGATACGCAGTATTTT
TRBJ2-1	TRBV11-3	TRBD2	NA	CASSLRTSGRGSSYNEQFF	TGTGCCAGCAGCTTACGGACTAGCGGGAGGGGGAGCTCCTACAATGAGCAGTTCTTC
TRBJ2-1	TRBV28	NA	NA	CASSSSRNEQFF	TGTGCCAGCAGTTCATCTAGAAATGAGCAGTTCTTC
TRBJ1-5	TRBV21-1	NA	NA	CASSKAARGQAQPQHF	TGTGCCAGCAGCAAAGCGGCCAGGGGGCAGGCTCAGCCCCAGCATTTT
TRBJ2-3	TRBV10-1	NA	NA	CASSEVGGGDTQYF	TGCGCCAGCAGTGAGGTGGGAGGGGGAGATACGCAGTATTTT
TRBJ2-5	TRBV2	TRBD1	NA	CASRGDRGGMLAQYF	TGTGCCAGCAGAGGGGACAGGGGGGGCATGTTGGCCCAGTACTTC
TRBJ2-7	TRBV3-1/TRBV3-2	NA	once	CASSQGNFYEQYF	TGTGCCAGCAGCCAAGGCAACTTCTACGAGCAGTACTTC
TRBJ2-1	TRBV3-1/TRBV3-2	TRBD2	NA	CASSQVPGGAYNEQFF	TGTGCCAGCAGCCAAGTACCGGGAGGGGCCTACAATGAGCAGTTCTTC
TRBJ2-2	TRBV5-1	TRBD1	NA	CASSLGQGMTGELFF	TGCGCCAGCAGCTTGGGACAGGGGATGACCGGGGAGCTGTTTTTT
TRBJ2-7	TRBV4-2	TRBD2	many	CASSQGQNGLAYEQYF	TGTGCCAGCAGCCAAGGACAAAATGGACTAGCCTACGAGCAGTACTTC
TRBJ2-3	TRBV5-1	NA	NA	CASSFAGRADTQYF	TGCGCCAGCAGCTTCGCGGGACGGGCAGATACGCAGTATTTT
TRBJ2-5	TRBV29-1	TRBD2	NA	CSVVTSAQETQYF	TGCAGCGTTGTGACTAGCGCGCAAGAGACCCAGTACTTC
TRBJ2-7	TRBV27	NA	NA	CASTPSPLYEQYF	TGTGCCAGCACCCCGTCCCCCCTTTACGAGCAGTACTTC
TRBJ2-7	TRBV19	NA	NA	CASSINGEYYEQYF	TGTGCCAGTAGTATTAATGGAGAATACTACGAGCAGTACTTC
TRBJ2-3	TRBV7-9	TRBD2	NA	CASSPGTSGRGSTDTQYF	TGTGCCAGCAGCCCCGGGACTAGCGGGAGGGGTAGCACAGATACGCAGTATTTT
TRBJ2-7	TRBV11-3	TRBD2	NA	CASSSSGGAGEQYF	TGTGCCAGCAGCTCTAGCGGGGGAGCGGGCGAGCAGTACTTC
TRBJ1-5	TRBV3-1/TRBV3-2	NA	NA	CASSQGGLGQPQHF	TGTGCCAGCAGCCAGGGGGGTTTGGGTCAGCCCCAGCATTTT
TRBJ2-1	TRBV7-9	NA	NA	CASSLEGWNEQFF	TGTGCCAGCAGCTTGGAGGGATGGAATGAGCAGTTCTTC
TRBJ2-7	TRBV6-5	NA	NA	CASRQGSYEQYF	TGTGCCAGCAGACAGGGCTCCTACGAGCAGTACTTC
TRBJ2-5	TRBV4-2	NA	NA	CASSQDSRGETQYF	TGTGCCAGCAGCCAAGACTCCAGGGGAGAGACCCAGTACTTC
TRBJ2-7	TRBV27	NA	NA	CASSLQAPYEQYF	TGTGCCAGCAGTTTACAGGCCCCCTACGAGCAGTACTTC
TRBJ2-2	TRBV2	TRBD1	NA	CASSTRTGVGELFF	TGTGCCAGCAGTACAAGGACAGGGGTCGGGGAGCTGTTTTTT
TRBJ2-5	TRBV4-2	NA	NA	CASSQDRVSGQETQYF	TGTGCCAGCAGCCAAGATCGCGTGTCGGGACAAGAGACCCAGTACTTC
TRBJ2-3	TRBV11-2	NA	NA	CASSRLADTQYF	TGTGCCAGCAGTCGACTAGCAGATACGCAGTATTTT
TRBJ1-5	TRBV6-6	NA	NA	CASSYHPQGINQPQHF	TGTGCCAGCAGTTACCATCCTCAGGGAATTAATCAGCCCCAGCATTTT